What follows are 19 T cell receptor beta chains derived from one specimen sequenced in a study of T cell repertoires in cytomegalovirus infection. Using its own MiXCR run on the reads, TCRdb lists one record per CDR3 protein. This sample yields 630,000 or so distinct CDR3 sequences, of which 20% to 25% are seen a single time; 8% belongs to the top ten. Sequencing used CD8+ T cells from PBMCs. Receptors originate from a human donor in good health (CMV status not recorded). Some clones in this sample may be carry-over from other donors' samples.

This CDR3 is CASSSTGDEATTNEKLFF. CDR3 nucleotides: TGTGCCAGCAGCTCCACAGGGGATGAAGCTACAACTAATGAAAAACTGTTTTTT. J is TRBJ1-4 and V is TRBV28, with 7 bases that match TRBD1. Germline values: CDR1 MDHEN, CDR2 SYDVKM. V gave up 6 bases and J gave up 0 bases; unmatched junction bases: 13. This CDR3 region has 18 residues.

This clonotype appeared a few times. This chain joins TRBV5-1 and TRBJ2-7; the D is unclear. The CDR3 is made up of 13 amino acids. V was clipped by 4 bases and J by 3 bases, with 11 bases between them. CDR1 and CDR2 from the germline V gene are SGHRS and YFSETQ. CDR3 loop: CASSVGLLYEQYF. In DNA form, the CDR3 reads TGCGCCAGCAGCGTGGGATTACTCTACGAGCAGTACTTC.

There are many counts of this clonotype. The genes are TRBV7-9 and TRBJ2-1; weak D call: TRBD1 (6 bases). The V gene lost 5 bases and the J gene lost 0 bases, with 11 bases spanning the gap. Germline lookup yields CDR1 SEHNR and CDR2 FQNEAQ (reference sequence). CDR3 length: 15 residues. The CDR3, as DNA: TGTGCCAGCAGCCCCATAGGGGGCTCCTACAATGAGCAGTTCTTC. As protein: CASSPIGGSYNEQFF.

CDR3 DNA: TGCAGTGCTAGAGACCAGAAAAACACTGAAGCTTTCTTT. It codes for CSARDQKNTEAFF. J is TRBJ1-1 and V is TRBV20-1; unclear D gene. CDR1 and CDR2 (germline): DFQATT, SNEGSKA (reference sequence). The V gene lost 0 bases and the J gene lost 2 bases, with 7 bases spanning the gap. The CDR3 consists of 13 residues.

This clonotype showed up just once. The chain uses TRBV20-1 and TRBJ2-7; no clear D. The germline CDR1 and CDR2 sequences are DFQATT and SNEGSKA (reference sequence). V lost 0 bases and J 6 bases, leaving 6 bases between the germline ends. CDR3 length equals 11 residues. This chain's CDR3 is CSAREGSEQYV. The DNA for the CDR3 is TGCAGTGCTAGAGAAGGATCCGAGCAGTACGTC.

This clonotype was picked up many times. This rearrangement joins TRBV7-8 to TRBJ2-4; no clear D. Germline values: CDR1 SGHVS, CDR2 FQNEAQ. The CDR3 is 12 residues long. V was cut by 5 bases and J by 2 bases, with 4 bases left in between. The CDR3 nucleotides are TGTGCCAGCAGCAATACCAAAAACATTCAGTACTTC. Protein sequence: CASSNTKNIQYF.

This clonotype came up a few times. J is TRBJ2-3 and V is TRBV29-1; D is unclear. CDR1 is SQVTM and CDR2 is ANQGSEA in the germline V gene. The CDR3 sequence is 15 residues long. Trimming shortened V by 0 bases and J by 5 bases, and 15 bases separated the two germline ends. The CDR3 here is CSVEDKVDWKDTQYF. The CDR3 coding sequence is TGCAGCGTTGAAGATAAGGTCGACTGGAAAGATACGCAGTATTTT.

This clonotype was observed at least ten times. V and J are TRBV28 and TRBJ1-1, with a tentative D call TRBD1 (6 bases). CDR1 and CDR2 from the germline V gene are MDHEN and SYDVKM. The CDR3 contains 10 residues. Trimming left V 5 bases short and J 8 bases short, with 6 bases between. In DNA form, the CDR3 reads TGTGCCAGCAGTAGGGGGGAAGCTTTCTTT. Its protein product is CASSRGEAFF.

This chain uses TRBV4-1 with TRBJ1-1; D is unresolved. Germline V gene data show CDR1 as MGHRA and CDR2 as YSYEKL. Trimming shortened V by 1 base and J by 4 bases, and 13 bases separated the two germline ends. This CDR3 is built from 15 residues. The CDR3 coding sequence is TGCGCCAGCAGCCAAGTCGGATCTGGGTTCACTGAAGCTTTCTTT. As protein: CASSQVGSGFTEAFF.

This clonotype was seen many times. A read error may produce the germline difference seen at one junction end. The chain links TRBV7-7 to TRBJ2-5, with D perhaps TRBD1 (5 bases). Germline V gives CDR1 SSHAT, CDR2 FNYEAQ (reference sequence). CDR3 length: 15 amino acids. The CDR3 coding sequence is TGTGCTAGCAGCCTCACGGCAGGGTACCAAGAGACCCAGTACTTC. Protein: CASSLTAGYQETQYF.

CDR3 sequence: CATEDRSSYEQYV. In nucleotides, the CDR3 is TGTGCCACCGAGGACCGGAGCTCCTACGAGCAGTACGTC. J is TRBJ2-7 and V is TRBV28; no definite D call. CDR3 length equals 13 residues. V gave up 10 bases and J gave up 0 bases, with 13 bases separating them. CDR1 is MDHEN, CDR2 SYDVKM, per germline.

This clonotype was picked up many times. The rearrangement uses TRBV7-3 and TRBJ2-1; 7 bases align to TRBD1. The CDR3 extends over 17 amino acids. Losses at the gene ends were 3 bases for V and 6 bases for J; bases not matched to a gene: 14. Germline CDR1 SGHTA, CDR2 FQGTGA. The CDR3 region has the DNA TGTGCCAGCAGCTTGACCAGACAGGGACCTCCTGGCAATGAGCAGTTCTTC. Translated, it gives CASSLTRQGPPGNEQFF.

The rearrangement links TRBV28 to TRBJ2-3; 10 positions agree with TRBD1. The germline V gene has CDR1 MDHEN and CDR2 SYDVKM. J gave up 6 bases and V 7 bases, and 10 bases lay outside the gene matches. The CDR3 is 15 residues long. The CDR3 bases are TGTGCCAGCACCCACCGGGACAGGGGAATCGATACGCAGTATTTT. Its protein is CASTHRDRGIDTQYF. The complete variable domain, with remaining parts taken from reference TRBV28 and TRBJ2-3, reads DVKVTQSSRYLVKRTGEKVFLECVQDMDHENMFWYRQDPGLGLRLIYFSYDVKMKEKGDIPEGYSVSREKKERFSLILESASTNQTSMYLCASTHRDRGIDTQYFGPGTRLTVL.

This clonotype has only one observation. This clone may be a read error of a much larger clone one base away. The genes are TRBV6-1 and TRBJ2-5; D remains unclear. CDR3 length: 11 residues. Germline V CDR1 and CDR2: MNHNS, SASEGT. The CDR3 loop is CATSVTETQYF. As DNA, the CDR3 is TGTGCCACCAGTGTCACGGAGACCCAGTACTTC.

This chain uses TRBV20-1 with TRBJ2-4; D may be TRBD2 (6 bases). The CDR3 loop spans 17 amino acids. Germline CDR1 DFQATT, CDR2 SNEGSKA (reference sequence). Trimming shortened V by 0 bases and J by 0 bases, and 15 bases separated the two germline ends. CDR3 sequence (DNA): TGCAGTGCTAGAGATCTAACGGGGGTACTAGCCAAAAACATTCAGTACTTC. Encoded protein: CSARDLTGVLAKNIQYF.

This clonotype showed up many times. J is TRBJ2-7 and V is TRBV28; 12 nucleotides align to TRBD1. The CDR3 extends over 15 amino acids. Germline CDR1 and CDR2: MDHEN and SYDVKM. V trimming: 2 bases; J trimming: 5 bases; junction bases outside the gene matches: 4. The CDR3 nucleotides are TGTGCCAGCAGTTTAGGGGGGACAGGGGGCAACGAGCAGTACGTC. It codes for CASSLGGTGGNEQYV.

The chain uses TRBV5-4 and TRBJ2-1; weak D call: TRBD2 (6 bases). Deletions cut 1 base from V and 0 bases from J, with 17 bases between. The germline V gene has CDR1 SGHNT and CDR2 YYREEE (reference sequence). The CDR3 is 18 amino acids. The CDR3 region has the DNA TGTGCCAGCAGCTTGAAACGGGAGAGAGGAAGCTCCTACAATGAGCAGTTCTTC. Translating it yields CASSLKRERGSSYNEQFF.

In this sample, this clonotype turned up many times. The V call is TRBV7-9, the J call TRBJ2-4; 7 nucleotides align to TRBD1. V dropped 5 bases and J dropped 1; count of bases not matched to a gene: 2. The germline gives CDR1 SEHNR, CDR2 FQNEAQ (reference sequence). This CDR3 has 14 amino acids. The CDR3 nucleotides are TGTGCCAGCAGCGGGGACAGCGCCAAAAACATTCAGTACTTC. Translated, it gives CASSGDSAKNIQYF.

This chain connects TRBV6-8 to TRBJ1-1; D not resolved. V was trimmed by 3 bases and J by 4 bases, leaving 9 bases between them. Germline V CDR1 and CDR2: MNHGY, SAAAGT. This CDR3 has 13 residues. Here the CDR3 DNA reads TGTGCCAGCAGTTATGTGGTTTTCACTGAAGCTTTCTTT. As protein: CASSYVVFTEAFF.